This T cell receptor (beta chain) was sequenced in a study of early T cells in non-severe SARS-CoV-2 infection. Study summary: Sequencing used unsorted whole-blood bulk RNA, so chains lack pairing. Findings and limits, study-wide: Anti-spike CD8 responses were favored in VDJdb matching, and private and CD4 specificities were missed.

J lost 8 bases, V lost 3 bases, and 8 bases had no gene match. This CDR3 is 14 amino acids long. CDR1 is SGHKS and CDR2 is YYEKEE in the germline V gene (reference sequence). As for this clonotype: Its antigen is currently unknown.

Researchers attached unique molecular identifiers to individual cDNA molecules. MiXCR, run by TCRdb on the 5' RACE reads, gives a single entry per CDR3 protein. The sample lists approximately 56,000 distinct CDR3 sequences; over 9.5% were seen once. The specimen sequenced was whole blood. This clonotype was sampled from an adult who was a healthcare worker with PCR-confirmed SARS-CoV-2 infection or an uninfected control (not recorded which). This chain joins TRBV5-5 and TRBJ1-1; 9 positions agree with TRBD1. CDR3 DNA sequence: TGTGCCAGCAGCTCTTACAGGGGGCGGAAGGAAGCTTTCTTT. Translated, it gives CASSSYRGRKEAFF.